Here is one T cell receptor (beta chain) with its context. This clonotype was recorded many times. Its antigen remains undetermined. No much larger clonotype is one base removed from it; base qualities were not supplied. The data were taken from a study of regulatory T cells in long-lasting Graves disease (dated by TCRdb to about 2021). As for the study more broadly: To count as having persistent Graves' disease, a patient had to have received antithyroid drug treatment for over 5 years with TSH receptor autoantibodies remaining persistently positive. The study was registered as a clinical trial and conducted in China. On average, persistent Graves' disease patients in the clinical cohort had been on antithyroid drugs for approximately ten years. A total of around 33 samples underwent TCR sequencing, from about 13 patients with persistent Graves' disease and 20 patients with newly diagnosed Graves' disease. Peripheral blood TCR sequencing and RNA sequencing compared persistent Graves' disease patients with newly diagnosed Graves' disease patients. General study outcomes and caveats: Only the TCR beta chain was sequenced and analyzed. The authors noted that the small sample size was a limitation that may lower accuracy. Peripheral blood alone was examined, since thyroid tissue, which constituted the primary lesion, could not be accessed. Compared with newly diagnosed patients, persistent Graves' disease patients had lower TCR Shannon entropy and fewer highly expanded clones, which suggests clonal expansion. Patients with persistent disease shared more public clonotypes (about 2,700) than newly diagnosed patients did (approximately 990). Preferential use of TRBV28, TRBJ1-2 and TRBJ2-5 was observed in persistent disease, whereas TRBV20-1 and TRBJ2-1 were favored in newly diagnosed disease.

The library relied on multiplex PCR. TCRdb names Illumina HiSeq 4000 as the instrument used. CDR3 regions were amplified by Arm-PCR with iRepertoire HTBI primers to construct TCR beta libraries. Before sequencing, the PCR products went through gel purification. As for how the authors treated the data: Across samples, 55 to 80 TRBV and 13 to 15 TRBJ segments were identified and used for gene usage analysis of CDR3 amino acid clonotypes. COPE and FqMerger were used to merge filtered high-quality paired reads into contigs. BLAST was used to align contigs to IMGT TRBV, TRBD and TRBJ reference genes, and CDR3 was defined according to IMGT. Highly expanded clones were defined as clonotypes with a frequency above 0.1%. Shannon entropy was used to measure repertoire diversity, and the Gini coefficient was used to measure V-J evenness. Clonotypes shared by more than one individual were considered public. TCRdb cleaned the public reads at Q25 with fastp, built clones with MiXCR and kept in-frame beta chains. Entries that share a CDR3 protein sequence are merged under the most common genes and DNA. The V and J calls and clone size come from TCRdb's table, not from the authors' own analysis. For this sample there are some 340,000 distinct CDR3 sequences; 23% appear just once. The ten biggest clones cover under 35% of the sample.

The time point label, read with the paper, signifies: persistent/refractory GD, antithyroid drugs over 5 years with positive TRAb. RNA was extracted from PBMCs in TRIzol for both TCR sequencing and RNA sequencing. Graves' disease was diagnosed according to American Thyroid Association guidelines. The patients came from an endocrinology department in Xi'an, China. From each patient, 8 to 10 milliliters of peripheral blood was collected into an EDTA anticoagulant tube. Ficoll Paque Plus density gradient separation was used to isolate PBMCs, and no additional T cell sorting was done. An Agilent 2100 Bioanalyzer and agarose gel were used to assess RNA quality, and a NanoDrop 2000 was used to measure RNA concentration. Via the germline V gene (reference sequence), CDR1 is LGHDT and CDR2 YNNKEL. CDR3 length: 11 amino acids, cysteine to phenylalanine. The CDR3 DNA has 33 bases and is translated from base 1. V is clipped by 9 bases and J by 4 bases, and the sequence between their germline boundaries is 6 bases long.

Sequencing was performed on peripheral blood mononuclear cells (PBMCs), taken when the disease was refractory, from a patient treated with antithyroid drugs. The chain couples TRBV3-1 to TRBJ1-4, with no confident D gene call. The sequence derives from a woman aged 35 to 49 with Graves disease. Donor details come from another sample of the same person, matched by shared clones. The sequenced DNA: TGTGCCAGTGGCGGTAATGAAAAACTGTTTTTT. Its amino acids are CASGGNEKLFF.